The 15 T cell receptor beta chains below were found in one sample sequenced in a study of blood T cells in healthy people across ages. The use of a sample-barcoded 5' primer and a J-beta primer mix characterized a second PCR of about 7 to 12 cycles. From the 5' RACE reads, TCRdb called clonotypes with MiXCR, one entry per CDR3 protein. The table includes about 1.7 million distinct CDR3 sequences, 28% detected once. The sample comprised blood. The source of these receptors is a woman under 40 in good health.

The chain employs TRBV7-2 and TRBJ2-1; a possible D gene is TRBD2 (6 bases). The CDR3 is 13 residues long. CDR1 SGHTA and CDR2 FQGNSA come from the germline V gene. Trimming shortened V by 5 bases and J by 10 bases, and 15 bases separated the two germline ends. CDR3 in amino acids: CASSRDSLEEQFF. DNA of the CDR3: TGTGCCAGCAGCAGGGACTCCCTCGAGGAGCAGTTCTTC. Full variable domain (rest looked up from reference TRBV7-2 and TRBJ2-1): GAGVSQSPSNKVTEKGKDVELRCDPISGHTALYWYRQSLGQGLEFLIYFQGNSAPDKSGLPSDRFSAERTGGSVSTLTIQRTQQEDSAVYLCASSRDSLEEQFFGPGTRLTVL.

The CDR3 sequence: CAQTPGGRDTQYF. The CDR3 DNA is TGTGCCCAGACCCCGGGGGGCCGAGATACGCAGTATTTT. The chain links TRBV7-9 to TRBJ2-3; D might be TRBD2 (7 bases). V lost 11 bases to trimming and J lost 5 bases, with 17 bases between them. The CDR3 runs to 13 residues. CDR1 SEHNR and CDR2 FQNEAQ come from the germline V gene (reference sequence).

This clonotype was seen a handful of times. The V call is TRBV12-3 or TRBV12-4, the J call TRBJ2-1, with 11 positions matching TRBD2. V dropped 3 bases and J dropped 5; count of bases not matched to a gene: 6. The CDR3 length is 16 residues. The CDR3 nucleotides read TGTGCCAGCAGTTTCTTAGCGGGGGGGTTCAACAATGAGCAGTTCTTC. The encoded protein is CASSFLAGGFNNEQFF.

V and J are TRBV5-1 and TRBJ2-5, with D possibly being TRBD1 (8 bases). Trimming removed 6 bases at V and 1 base at J, with 25 bases between. The germline CDR1 and CDR2 sequences are SGHRS and YFSETQ. The CDR3 is 18 amino acids. The CDR3 DNA follows: TGCGCCAGCACAAGCACGGCCGGACAGGGAGGGGCCCAAGAGACCCAGTACTTC. It encodes CASTSTAGQGGAQETQYF. Based on the CDR3 plus reference TRBV5-1 and TRBJ2-5, the full variable domain is KAGVTQTPRYLIKTRGQQVTLSCSPISGHRSVSWYQQTPGQGLQFLFEYFSETQRNKGNFPGRFSGRQFSNSRSEMNVSTLELGDSALYLCASTSTAGQGGAQETQYFGPGTRLLVL.

This clonotype was observed many times. The chain couples TRBV6-5 to TRBJ2-7; 9 bases map to TRBD1. Trimming took 7 bases from V and 3 from J; bases not matched to a gene: 4. CDR1 is MNHEY, CDR2 SVGAGI, per germline. The CDR3 is 13 amino acids. The CDR3 region is CASNDRGNYEQYF. In DNA, the CDR3 is TGTGCCAGCAACGACAGGGGGAACTACGAGCAGTACTTC.

This clonotype was seen a handful of times. The gene calls are TRBV20-1 and TRBJ2-5; TRBD2 matches at 9 bases. V was clipped by 3 bases and J by 4 bases; unmatched bases: 9. Per germline, CDR1 DFQATT and CDR2 SNEGSKA (reference sequence). This CDR3 is 15 amino acids long. CDR3 sequence reads: CSASGRRGLAETQYF. CDR3 nucleotide sequence: TGCAGTGCTAGTGGCCGTAGGGGACTAGCAGAGACCCAGTACTTC.

This clonotype was picked up many times. The chain employs TRBV19 and TRBJ2-7, with D perhaps TRBD2 (6 bases). The length of the CDR3 is 14 residues. Germline V CDR1 and CDR2: LNHDA, SQIVND (reference sequence). Trimming took off 3 bases at V and 6 bases at J, with 15 bases between the two ends. CDR3: CASSIALAGGEQYF. As DNA, the CDR3 is TGTGCCAGTAGTATTGCACTAGCTGGAGGCGAGCAGTACTTC.

V gene TRBV27 combines with J gene TRBJ2-1; D assignment may be TRBD1 or TRBD2 (5 bases each). V was cut by 6 bases and J by 6 bases, with 18 bases left in between. CDR3 length: 15 residues. Per the germline V gene, CDR1 is MNHEY and CDR2 is SMNVEV (reference sequence). The CDR3 sequence is CASSSRPGTGNEQFF. The DNA of the CDR3 is TGTGCCAGCAGCTCGCGTCCCGGGACGGGCAATGAGCAGTTCTTC.

The chain is built from TRBV10-3 and TRBJ2-1; D uncertain. Between the trimmed V and J ends, which lost 2 bases and 9 bases, there was a span of 14 bases. The length of the CDR3 is 14 residues. From germline, CDR1 is ENHRY and CDR2 SYGVKD. CDR3 loop: CAISETSVPGEQFF. DNA for the CDR3: TGTGCCATCAGTGAGACCTCCGTACCGGGTGAGCAGTTCTTC.

Only a few counts were recorded for this clonotype. The V gene is TRBV19, the J gene TRBJ2-1; D is undetermined. The germline V gene encodes CDR1 LNHDA and CDR2 SQIVND (reference sequence). CDR3 length equals 12 residues. The CDR3 is CAIKDSYNEQFF. Here the CDR3 DNA reads TGTGCAATAAAGGACTCCTACAATGAGCAGTTCTTC.

This clonotype was detected only a few times. The CDR3 here is CSVGDKGVHEQYF. CDR3 DNA: TGCAGCGTAGGCGACAAGGGTGTGCACGAGCAGTACTTC. The V and J genes are TRBV29-1 and TRBJ2-7; D is ambiguous. This CDR3 has 13 amino acids. Germline V CDR1 and CDR2: SQVTM, ANQGSEA. The V gene lost 6 bases and the J gene lost 5 bases, with 17 bases spanning the gap.

The V gene is TRBV18, the J gene TRBJ2-5, with D possibly TRBD2 on 6 matching bases. The CDR3 length is 14 residues. The ends were cut back, 5 bases at V and 4 bases at J, with 14 bases in the middle. Germline CDR1 is KGHSH and CDR2 is LQKENI. This CDR3 reads CASSIDGGGETQYF. The CDR3 region has the DNA TGTGCCAGCTCAATAGACGGGGGAGGAGAGACCCAGTACTTC.

This clonotype was observed a handful of times. This chain connects TRBV5-1 to TRBJ2-7, with 8 bases fitting TRBD2. CDR1 is SGHRS and CDR2 is YFSETQ in the germline V gene. After removal of 6 bases from V and 6 bases from J, the junction contained 11 bases not matched to a gene. The CDR3 is made up of 14 amino acids. CDR3 coding DNA: TGCGCCAGCAAGCGGGAGTCGGAACCCTGCGAGCAGTACTTC. Amino acid sequence: CASKRESEPCEQYF.

The J gene is TRBJ1-2, the V gene TRBV6-2 or TRBV6-3; unclear D gene. The length of the CDR3 is 14 residues. The V and J ends lost 7 bases and 10 bases respectively, with 22 bases between them. Germline CDR1 is MNHEY and CDR2 is SVGEGT. The CDR3 loop is CASTRTSISPDYTF. The CDR3 DNA reads as TGTGCCAGCACCAGAACCTCTATCTCCCCGGACTACACCTTC.

The rearrangement uses TRBV5-5 and TRBJ1-3; no firm D call. From germline, CDR1 is SGHKS and CDR2 YYEKEE (reference sequence). Between the trimmed V and J ends, which lost 5 bases and 1 base, there was a span of 10 bases. The length of the CDR3 is 14 residues. The DNA for the CDR3 is TGTGCCAGCAGGAAGCTGGGGTCTGGAAACACCATATATTTT. It specifies CASRKLGSGNTIYF.